This T cell receptor beta chain appears in the sequencing data of a study of T cell responses to AZD1222 COVID-19 vaccine. A remark on this clone: Its antigen is undetermined.

The method was immunoSEQ multiplex PCR; TCRdb's version includes in-frame clones alone and lacks a portion of them. The sample comprises about 150,000 clones, 85% to 95% of which are singletons, and around 1.5% rests with the top ten. The study, taken as a whole, reports: Most donors were white British and more were female, and clonal diversity was possibly underestimated. Spike-wide coverage was observed for vaccine-associated CD4 TCRs, with dominant responses at 160-218 and 743-854. Receipt of two AZD1222 doses was followed by a rise in Spike-specific TCR breadth and depth. Close to half of all spike-specific TCRs reportedly target regions of the variants that are unmutated.

The CDR3 is 16 amino acids. CDR1 is LGHDT and CDR2 is YNNKEL in the germline V gene (reference sequence). The V end was cut by 3 bases, the J end by 8 bases, with 19 bases between. The chain has TRBV3-1 (or the pseudogene TRBV3-2) and TRBJ1-4; the D gene is possibly TRBD1 (6 bases). The TCR originated in an adult in good health. Sequencing was performed on peripheral blood, taken on day 0 of AZD1222 vaccination. DNA for the CDR3: TGTGCCAGCAGCCAGGCAGGCGGGGGGGCAGGGGAAAAACTGTTTTTT. It specifies CASSQAGGGAGEKLFF.